Listed below are T cell receptor beta chains from one sample, sequenced in a study of beta chain features in type 1 diabetes. TCRdb keeps only in-frame clones here, not all; method: immunoSEQ multiplex PCR. The profile covers tens of thousands of clones, with 51% appearing a single time and approximately 2% taken by the ten largest. The sequenced sample was Tregs from blood. The receptors were sampled from a woman between 18 and 30 years old in good health. Both conserved end residues are part of each CDR3. A D gene is named only where the DNA matches it firmly. Clone size is not always given. Where it is, it says once, few, many or a class for expanded clones.

D gene	V gene	J gene	clone size	CDR3 DNA	CDR3 protein
-	TRBV28	TRBJ2-1	-	TGTGCCAGCAAAACTAGCCCCTACAATGAGCAGTTCTTC	CASKTSPYNEQFF
-	TRBV29-1	TRBJ2-1	-	TGCAGCGTCTTAGCCCGGGGTCAGGCGATTGGTGAGCAGTTCTTC	CSVLARGQAIGEQFF
-	TRBV28	TRBJ2-6	few	TGTGCCAGCAGTTTTCCCGGGGCTGGGGCCAACGTCCTGACTTTC	CASSFPGAGANVLTF
TRBD2	TRBV5-1	TRBJ2-3	-	TGCGCCAGCAGCACCGGACTAGCGGGTGCGTCTGATACGCAGTATTTT	CASSTGLAGASDTQYF
-	TRBV6-5	TRBJ1-1	few	TGTGCCAGCACTCCCCCGGGGGGGATGAACACTGAAGCTTTCTTT	CASTPPGGMNTEAFF
TRBD2	TRBV2	TRBJ2-1	once	TGTGCCAGCAGGCAGGCGGGAGTCGAGCAGTTCTTC	CASRQAGVEQFF
-	TRBV13	TRBJ1-1	many	TGTGCCAGCAGCCGGTTCCAGGACACTGAAGCTTTCTTT	CASSRFQDTEAFF
TRBD1	TRBV5-1	TRBJ2-3	-	TGCGCCAGCAGCTCCGACAGGGTGGGAAATACGCAGTATTTT	CASSSDRVGNTQYF
-	TRBV7-9	TRBJ2-3	once	TGTGCCAGCAGCTCTAAGGGGCCAGATACGCAGTATTTT	CASSSKGPDTQYF
-	TRBV25-1	TRBJ2-7	-	TGTGCCAGCAGGTCTTCTAAAGCGGGCTCCTCCTACGAGCAGTACTTC	CASRSSKAGSSYEQYF
TRBD1	TRBV5-4	TRBJ2-7	-	TGTGCCAGCTTAATCAGACAGGGCCGTACCTACGAGCAGTACTTC	CASLIRQGRTYEQYF
-	TRBV19	TRBJ2-2	-	TGTGCCAGTAGTATCCCACGACAGACCGTGAACACCGGGGAGCTGTTTTTT	CASSIPRQTVNTGELFF
-	TRBV18	TRBJ1-2	few	TGTGCCAGCTCACCCGAGACAGCTAACTATGGCTACACCTTC	CASSPETANYGYTF
TRBD2	TRBV27	TRBJ2-2	-	TGTGCCAGCACCCCATTCGGCGTAGCGGGTACCGGGGAGCTGTTTTTT	CASTPFGVAGTGELFF
-	TRBV25-1	TRBJ2-3	-	TGTGCCAGCAGTGAATATGTCGGAGATACGCAGTATTTT	CASSEYVGDTQYF
TRBD2	TRBV5-1	TRBJ2-1	once	TGCGCCAGCAGCCACCAAGCGGGAGCGGGGAATGAGCAGTTCTTC	CASSHQAGAGNEQFF
-	TRBV21-1	TRBJ1-2	-	TGTGCCAGCAGCAATGGTCGGGCGCCGGGACAGGGTCATGGCTACACCTTC	CASSNGRAPGQGHGYTF
-	TRBV30	TRBJ2-7	-	TGTGCCTGGAGTGTTGTCGGGCGGGGGCCCTCCTACGAGCAGTACTTC	CAWSVVGRGPSYEQYF
TRBD1	TRBV28	TRBJ2-7	medium-sized	TGTGCCAGCAGTTTGGTCCTCGGACAGGGCCTCTACGAGCAGTACTTC	CASSLVLGQGLYEQYF
TRBD2	TRBV7-2	TRBJ2-2	-	TGTGCCAGCAGCTTAGGATGGGGAGCGGGAGGGGGCACCGGGGAGCTGTTTTTT	CASSLGWGAGGGTGELFF
-	TRBV29-1	TRBJ2-5	-	TGCAGCGTTGGGGGACCGTTAACAGGGATGCAAGAGACCCAGTACTTC	CSVGGPLTGMQETQYF
-	TRBV27	TRBJ1-1	-	TGTGCCAGCAGTTTATGGGGGGAGGGGAAAGACACTGAAGCTTTCTTT	CASSLWGEGKDTEAFF
TRBD2	TRBV7-9	TRBJ2-7	-	TGTGCCAGCAGCTTCCTAGCGGGAGAGAACGAGCAGTACTTC	CASSFLAGENEQYF
TRBD1	TRBV5-1	TRBJ2-7	-	TGCGCCAGCAGCTTGGGGATTTCGGGACAGGGGTCCCGGAGCTCCTACAAGCAGTACTTC	CASSLGISGQGSRSSYKQYF
TRBD1	TRBV29-1	TRBJ2-7	once	TGCAGCGCCTCGGACAGGGTGGGCGAGCAGTACTTC	CSASDRVGEQYF
-	TRBV2	TRBJ1-4	-	TGTGCCAGCAGTGAAGCAGGAGGAAATGAAAAGCTGTTTTTT	CASSEAGGNEKLFF
TRBD1	TRBV5-1	TRBJ2-1	-	TGCGCCAGCAGCCCGGATAGGACAGGGGGGAATGAGCAGTTCTTC	CASSPDRTGGNEQFF
-	TRBV30	TRBJ2-1	-	TGTGCCTGGAGTGTACTGGGGGGAGTGGCCGGTGAGCAGTTCTTC	CAWSVLGGVAGEQFF
TRBD1	TRBV7-2	TRBJ2-2	-	TGTGCCAGCAGCTTAGTTGGACAGGGGGCGCCGGGCACCGGGGAGCTGTTTTTT	CASSLVGQGAPGTGELFF
-	TRBV5-1	TRBJ2-3	few	TGCGCCAGCAGCCCAGGGACTGGCTTCACAGATACGCAGTATTTT	CASSPGTGFTDTQYF
-	TRBV29-1	TRBJ1-1	-	TGCAGCGTTGAGCAGGGGAGGGGAGATGAAGCTTTCTTT	CSVEQGRGDEAFF
-	TRBV28	TRBJ2-4	-	TGTGCCAGCAGTCCTTCCAGGGGACGGGACATTCAGTACTTC	CASSPSRGRDIQYF
-	TRBV12-5	TRBJ2-5	-	TGTGCTAGTGGTTTAGGGACAACCTCCCGGGAGACCCAGTACTTC	CASGLGTTSRETQYF
TRBD2	TRBV7-2	TRBJ2-7	-	TGTGCCAGCAGCTTCGGAGGACTAGCGGGAGGATACGAGCAGTACTTC	CASSFGGLAGGYEQYF
TRBD1	TRBV5-4	TRBJ1-6	-	TGTGCCAGCAGCCGGGACAGGGTACATTCACCCCTCCACTTT	CASSRDRVHSPLHF
-	TRBV19	TRBJ2-7	-	TGTGCCAGTAGTTATGGACTTGGCGACGAGCAGTACTTC	CASSYGLGDEQYF
TRBD1	TRBV19	TRBJ1-6	-	TGTGCCAGTAGAACGACCGGGACAGGGTACAATTCACCCCTCCACTTT	CASRTTGTGYNSPLHF
-	TRBV18	TRBJ2-1	-	TGTGCCAGCTCTAGCGGTTACAATGAGCAGTTCTTC	CASSSGYNEQFF
-	TRBV28	TRBJ2-1	once	TGTGCCAGCAGTTTATGGCCCCTAGTAGCTTGGATCTCCTACAATGAGCAGTTCTTC	CASSLWPLVAWISYNEQFF
TRBD2	TRBV5-1	TRBJ2-7	-	TGCGCCAGCAGCGGCGGTAGCGGGAATAGTCACTACGAGCAGTACTTC	CASSGGSGNSHYEQYF
-	TRBV7-9	TRBJ2-2	few	TGTGCCAGCAGCGGGACTTTGAACACCGGGGAGCTGTTTTTT	CASSGTLNTGELFF
TRBD2	TRBV6-1	TRBJ2-7	-	TGTGCCGCCAGACTAGCGGGAGTCCTATACGAGCAGTACTTC	CAARLAGVLYEQYF
-	TRBV9	TRBJ2-2	-	TGTGCCAGCTCCCCGACAGCGAACACCGGGGAGCTGTTTTTT	CASSPTANTGELFF
-	TRBV5-6	TRBJ2-6	-	TGTGCCAGCAGCTTTTTGCGACAGCGATCCTCTGGGGCCAACGTCCTGACTTTC	CASSFLRQRSSGANVLTF
-	TRBV4-3	TRBJ2-3	few	TGCGCCAGCAGCCAAGTCCCAGGCGGTTTTCAGGGAAGTACAGATACGCAGTATTTT	CASSQVPGGFQGSTDTQYF
TRBD2	TRBV5-1	TRBJ2-7	-	TGCGCCAGCAGCTTGATGGCTAGCGGGGCCGCTTCCTACGAGCAGCACTTC	CASSLMASGAASYEQHF
TRBD1	TRBV5-1	TRBJ2-7	-	TGCGCCAGCAGCGTGGACAGGGTGGGCGAGCAGTACTTC	CASSVDRVGEQYF
-	TRBV27	TRBJ1-3	-	TGTGCCAGCAGTTTATCACCGGGGGCTGGAAACACCATATATTTT	CASSLSPGAGNTIYF
-	TRBV19	TRBJ2-3	once	TGTGCCAGTAGTACCTCCCTAGATACGCAGTATTTT	CASSTSLDTQYF
-	TRBV19	TRBJ1-2	few	TGTGCCAGTAGTAAGAGACAGGTGCAAGGCTACACCTTC	CASSKRQVQGYTF